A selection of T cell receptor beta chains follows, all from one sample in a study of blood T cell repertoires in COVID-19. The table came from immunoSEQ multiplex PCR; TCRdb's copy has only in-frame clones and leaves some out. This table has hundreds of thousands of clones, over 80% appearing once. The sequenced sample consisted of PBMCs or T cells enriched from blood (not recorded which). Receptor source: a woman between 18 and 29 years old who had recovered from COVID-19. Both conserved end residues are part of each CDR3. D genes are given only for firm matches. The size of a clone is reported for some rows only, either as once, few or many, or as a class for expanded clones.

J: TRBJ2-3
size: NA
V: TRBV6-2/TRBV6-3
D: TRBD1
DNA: TGTGCCAGCAGTGACGGACAGGGGGCCAGCACAGATACGCAGTATTTT
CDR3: CASSDGQGASTDTQYF

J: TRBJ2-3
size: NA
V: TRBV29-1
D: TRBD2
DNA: TGCAGCGTTGGAGGAGGACTAGCAGATACGCAGTATTTT
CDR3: CSVGGGLADTQYF

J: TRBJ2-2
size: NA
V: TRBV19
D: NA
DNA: TGTGCCGGCCAGGGGCGGCACACCGGGGAGCTGTTTTTT
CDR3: CAGQGRHTGELFF

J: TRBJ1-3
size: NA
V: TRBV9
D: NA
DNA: TGTGCCAGCAGCGAAAAGCTGGGGCCTGGAAACACCATATATTTT
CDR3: CASSEKLGPGNTIYF

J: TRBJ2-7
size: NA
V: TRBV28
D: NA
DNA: TGTGCCAGCAGTCTCGCACCCGGGGAGCAGTACTTC
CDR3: CASSLAPGEQYF

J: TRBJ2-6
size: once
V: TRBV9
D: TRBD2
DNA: TGTGCCAGCAGCCCTTTAGCGGGGGGAGGGGCCAACGTCCTGACTTTC
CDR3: CASSPLAGGGANVLTF

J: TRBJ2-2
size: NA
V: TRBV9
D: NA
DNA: TGTGCCAGCAGCGTAGTTCTAGCGCCCACCGGGGAGCTGTTTTTT
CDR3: CASSVVLAPTGELFF

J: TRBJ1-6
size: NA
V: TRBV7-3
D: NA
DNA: TGTGCCAGCAGCTTAAGTGTCAGTTTTAATTCACCCCTCCACTTT
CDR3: CASSLSVSFNSPLHF

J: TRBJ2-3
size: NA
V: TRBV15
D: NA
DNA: TGTGCCACCAGCAGAGTACCGGGAGATACGCAGTATTTT
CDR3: CATSRVPGDTQYF

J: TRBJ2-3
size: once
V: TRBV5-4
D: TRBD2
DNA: TGTGCCAGCAGCTTAGGTAGCGGGGGACTCACAGATACGCAGTATTTT
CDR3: CASSLGSGGLTDTQYF

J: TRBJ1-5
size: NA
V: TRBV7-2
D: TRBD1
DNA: TGTGCCAGCAGTTTCCGGACAGGAAACAATCAGCCCCAGCATTTT
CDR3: CASSFRTGNNQPQHF

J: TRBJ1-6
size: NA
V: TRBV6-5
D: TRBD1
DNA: TGTGCCAGCGGACAGGGGTTCGCCCGATATTCACCCCTCCACTTT
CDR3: CASGQGFARYSPLHF

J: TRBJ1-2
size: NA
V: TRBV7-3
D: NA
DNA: TGTGCCAGCAGCTTATACAGGGACTATGGCTACACCTTC
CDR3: CASSLYRDYGYTF

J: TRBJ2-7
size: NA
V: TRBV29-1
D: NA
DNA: TGCAGCGTTGAGGCCGACTTGGACTCGAACGAGCAGTACTTC
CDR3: CSVEADLDSNEQYF

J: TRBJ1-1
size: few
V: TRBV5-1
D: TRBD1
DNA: TGCGCCAGCAGCTTGTACCAGGGGGCGCAGACTGAAGCTTTCTTT
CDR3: CASSLYQGAQTEAFF

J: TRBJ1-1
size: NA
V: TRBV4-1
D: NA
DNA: TGCGCCAGCAGCCAACTTTACCCAGGGGATCCTGAAGCTTTCTTT
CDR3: CASSQLYPGDPEAFF